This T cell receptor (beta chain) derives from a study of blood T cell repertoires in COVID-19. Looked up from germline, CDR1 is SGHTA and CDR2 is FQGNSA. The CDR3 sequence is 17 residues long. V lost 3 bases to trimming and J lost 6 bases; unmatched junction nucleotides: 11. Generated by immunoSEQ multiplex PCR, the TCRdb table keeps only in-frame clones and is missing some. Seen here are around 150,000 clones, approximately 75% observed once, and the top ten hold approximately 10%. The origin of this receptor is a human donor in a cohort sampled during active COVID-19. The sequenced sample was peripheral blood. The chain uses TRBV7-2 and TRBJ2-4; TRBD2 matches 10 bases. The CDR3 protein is CASSFPGLARGANIQYF. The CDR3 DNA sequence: TGTGCCAGCAGCTTCCCGGGACTAGCGCGAGGGGCAAACATTCAGTACTTC.